The 2 T cell receptor beta chains presented below share a single source sample, sequenced in a study of cytomegalovirus exposure and HLA in healthy donors. A multiplex PCR was run with 60 Vbeta primers and 13 Jbeta primers. The repertoire was sequenced with immunoSEQ multiplex PCR; TCRdb's copy has only in-frame clones and lacks some. The sample lists 90,000 or so clones, 65% to 80% occurring once. Sample: PBMCs. Receptors originate from a woman between 18 and 30 years old in good health and CMV-seropositive.

This clone turned up a few times. The genes are TRBV25-1 and TRBJ2-3; 7 bases fit TRBD2. This CDR3 spans 15 amino acids. Germline-derived CDR1 and CDR2 are MGHDK and SYGVNS. Trimming cost V 6 bases and J 5 bases; bases outside gene matches: 11. CDR3 sequence: CASRKAGLGEDTQYF. In DNA, the CDR3 is TGTGCCAGCAGGAAAGCGGGATTGGGAGAAGATACGCAGTATTTT.

The chain employs TRBV5-1 and TRBJ1-1; weak D call: TRBD1 (6 bases). V lost 4 bases and J lost 4, with 11 bases in between. The CDR3 is 13 residues long. The germline V gene encodes CDR1 SGHRS and CDR2 YFSETQ. CDR3 DNA: TGCGCCAGCAGCCCGAGAGGGGGCACTGAAGCTTTCTTT. Translating it yields CASSPRGGTEAFF.